This T cell receptor beta chain was profiled in a study of T cell repertoires in ileal Crohn's disease. Overall study context: The M6 sample came from neoterminal ileum during colonoscopy after surgery. Whole-study results and caveats: Clonality above 26.8% at surgery always came with endoscopic recurrence. Clonal expansions were more frequent in active smokers than non-smokers at surgery.

Here immunoSEQ multiplex PCR was the method, and the copy in TCRdb shows in-frame clones only, minus some. Of some 60,000 clones in the sample, roughly 91% are singletons; the top ten hold over 2%. With regard to this clone: What it binds is unknown.

Time point meaning: neoterminal ileum biopsy at postoperative endoscopy, about 6 months after surgery. The ends were cut back, 0 bases at V and 11 bases at J, with 21 bases in the middle. This CDR3 contains 16 residues. CDR1 and CDR2 (germline): LNHNV, YYDKDF (reference sequence). The specimen was ileal tissue. The chain uses TRBV15 and TRBJ2-3, with D tentatively TRBD1 (6 bases). This TCR derives from an adult with Crohn's disease. The CDR3 region has the DNA TGTGCCACCAGCAGAGATACCCGGGGTCGGGACACGGGGCAGTATTTT. As protein: CATSRDTRGRDTGQYF. Combining the CDR3 with reference TRBV15 and TRBJ2-3 gives the whole variable domain DAMVIQNPRYQVTQFGKPVTLSCSQTLNHNVMYWYQQKSSQAPKLLFHYYDKDFNNEADTPDNFQSRRPNTSFCFLDIRSPGLGDTAMYLCATSRDTRGRDTGQYFGPGTRLTVL.